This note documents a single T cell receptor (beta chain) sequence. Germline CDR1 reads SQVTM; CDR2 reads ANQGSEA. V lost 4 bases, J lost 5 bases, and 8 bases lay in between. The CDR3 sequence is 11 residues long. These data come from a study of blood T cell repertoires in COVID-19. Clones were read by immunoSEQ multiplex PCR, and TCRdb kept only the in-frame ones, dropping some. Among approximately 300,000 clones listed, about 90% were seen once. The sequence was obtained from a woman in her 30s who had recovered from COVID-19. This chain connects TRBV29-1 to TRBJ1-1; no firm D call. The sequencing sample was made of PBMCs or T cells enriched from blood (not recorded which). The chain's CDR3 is CSVGLETEAFF. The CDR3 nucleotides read TGCAGCGTTGGACTTGAGACTGAAGCTTTCTTT.